This entry features one T cell receptor beta chain sequence. Its antigen is not identified. The source of the sample is a study of cytomegalovirus exposure and HLA in healthy donors. General study points: Researchers counted 164 TCR beta chains as cytomegalovirus-associated. In vitro confirmation showed a few CMV-associated chains to be CMV antigen specific.

Germline CDR1 and CDR2: KGHSH and LQKENI. The CDR3 length is 15 residues. J was trimmed by 4 bases and V by 5 bases; bases with no gene match: 7. Profiling relied on immunoSEQ multiplex PCR, and the TCRdb table lists in-frame clones only, not all of them. The table has some 74,000 clones, roughly 93% seen once. Specimen: PBMCs. The chain has TRBV18 and TRBJ2-3; 9 bases align to TRBD1. This clonotype was sampled from a young woman in good health and CMV-seronegative. The CDR3, as DNA: TGTGCCAGCTCAACCGGCGACAGGGGGTCAGATACGCAGTATTTT. It translates to CASSTGDRGSDTQYF.